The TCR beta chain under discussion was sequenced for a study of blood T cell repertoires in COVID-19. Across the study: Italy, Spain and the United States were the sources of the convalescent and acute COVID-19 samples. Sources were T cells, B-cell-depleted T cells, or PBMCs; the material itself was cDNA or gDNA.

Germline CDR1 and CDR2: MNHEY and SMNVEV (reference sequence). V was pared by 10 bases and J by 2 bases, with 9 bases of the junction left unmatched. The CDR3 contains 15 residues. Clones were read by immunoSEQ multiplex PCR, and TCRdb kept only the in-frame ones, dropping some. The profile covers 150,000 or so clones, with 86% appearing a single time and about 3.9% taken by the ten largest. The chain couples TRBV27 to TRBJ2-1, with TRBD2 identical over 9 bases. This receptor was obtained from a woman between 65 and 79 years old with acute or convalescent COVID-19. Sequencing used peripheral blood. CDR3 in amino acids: CATRGPSGTYNEQFF. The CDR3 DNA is TGTGCCACCCGAGGGCCTAGCGGGACCTACAATGAGCAGTTCTTC.